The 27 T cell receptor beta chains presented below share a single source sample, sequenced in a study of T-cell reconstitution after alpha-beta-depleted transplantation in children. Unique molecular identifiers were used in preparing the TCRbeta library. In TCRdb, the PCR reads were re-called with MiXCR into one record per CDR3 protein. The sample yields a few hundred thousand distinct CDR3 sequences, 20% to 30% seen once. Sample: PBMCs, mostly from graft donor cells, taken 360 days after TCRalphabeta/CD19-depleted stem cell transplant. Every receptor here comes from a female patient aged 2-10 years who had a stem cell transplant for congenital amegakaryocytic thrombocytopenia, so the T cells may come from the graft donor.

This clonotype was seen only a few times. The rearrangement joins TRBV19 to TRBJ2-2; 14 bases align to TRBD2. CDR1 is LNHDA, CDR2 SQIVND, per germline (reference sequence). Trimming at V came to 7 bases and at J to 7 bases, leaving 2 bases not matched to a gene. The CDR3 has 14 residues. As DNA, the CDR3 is TGTGCCAGTACCGGGACTAGCGGGAGCGGGGAGCTGTTTTTT. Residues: CASTGTSGSGELFF.

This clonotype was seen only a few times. In nucleotides, the CDR3 is TGTGCCAGCAGCCATTCGACCGGGACAGTCCGGGACAATGAGCAGTTCTTC. Residues: CASSHSTGTVRDNEQFF. The gene calls are TRBV7-9 and TRBJ2-1, with 7 bases that match TRBD1. V dropped 5 bases and J dropped 5; count of bases not matched to a gene: 15. This CDR3 contains 17 residues. The V gene's germline CDR1 is SEHNR and CDR2 FQNEAQ (reference sequence).

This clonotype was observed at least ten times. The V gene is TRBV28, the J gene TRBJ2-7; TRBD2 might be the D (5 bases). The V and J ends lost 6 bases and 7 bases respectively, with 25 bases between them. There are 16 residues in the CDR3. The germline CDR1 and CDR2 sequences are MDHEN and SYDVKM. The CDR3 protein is CASSPSRTGMFGEQYF. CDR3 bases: TGTGCCAGCAGCCCCTCACGGACGGGAATGTTTGGTGAGCAGTACTTC.

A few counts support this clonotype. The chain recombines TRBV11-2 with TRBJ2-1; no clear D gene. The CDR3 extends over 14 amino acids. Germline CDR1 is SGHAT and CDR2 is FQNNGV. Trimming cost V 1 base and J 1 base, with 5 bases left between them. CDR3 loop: CASSLGHSYNEQFF. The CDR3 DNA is TGTGCCAGCAGCTTAGGACATTCCTACAATGAGCAGTTCTTC. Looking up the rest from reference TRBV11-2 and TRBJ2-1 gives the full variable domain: EAGVAQSPRYKIIEKRQSVAFWCNPISGHATLYWYQQILGQGPKLLIQFQNNGVVDDSQLPKDRFSAERLKGVDSTLKIQPAKLEDSAVYLCASSLGHSYNEQFFGPGTRLTVL.

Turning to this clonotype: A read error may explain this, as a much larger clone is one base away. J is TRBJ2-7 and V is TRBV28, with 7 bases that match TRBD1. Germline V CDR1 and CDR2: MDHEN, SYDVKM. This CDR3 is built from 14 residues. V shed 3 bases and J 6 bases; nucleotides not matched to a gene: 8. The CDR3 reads CASSFHDRACEQYF. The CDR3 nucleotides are TGTGCCAGCAGTTTCCACGACAGGGCCTGCGAGCAGTACTTC.

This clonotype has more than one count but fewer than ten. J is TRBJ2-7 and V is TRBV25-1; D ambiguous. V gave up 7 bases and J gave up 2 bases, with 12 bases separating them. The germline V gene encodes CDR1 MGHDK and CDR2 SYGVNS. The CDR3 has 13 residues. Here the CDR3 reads CASTSGRPYEQYF. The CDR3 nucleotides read TGTGCCAGCACCTCCGGACGGCCCTACGAGCAGTACTTC.

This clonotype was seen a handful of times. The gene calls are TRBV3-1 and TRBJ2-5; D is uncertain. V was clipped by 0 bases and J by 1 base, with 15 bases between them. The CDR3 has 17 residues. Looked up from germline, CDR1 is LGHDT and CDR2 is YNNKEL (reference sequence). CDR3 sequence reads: CASSQDPRVWLQETQYF. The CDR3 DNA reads TGTGCCAGCAGCCAAGATCCTCGGGTATGGCTCCAAGAGACCCAGTACTTC.

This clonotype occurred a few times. CDR3 sequence (DNA): TGTGCCAGCAGCAGGGACAGGGGGATACCCTACGAGCAGTACTTC. Translation: CASSRDRGIPYEQYF. V gene TRBV28 combines with J gene TRBJ2-7; 11 nucleotides align to TRBD1. Germline V CDR1 and CDR2: MDHEN, SYDVKM. V lost 6 bases and J lost 2; bases outside the gene matches: 6. This CDR3 has 15 residues.

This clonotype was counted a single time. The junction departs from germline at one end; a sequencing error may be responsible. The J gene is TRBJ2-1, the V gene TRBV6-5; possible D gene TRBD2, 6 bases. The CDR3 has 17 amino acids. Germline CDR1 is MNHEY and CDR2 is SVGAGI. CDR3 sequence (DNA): TGTGCCAGCAGTTACACCTACCGGGACTCTCTTCAGTATGAGCATTTCTTC. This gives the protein CASSYTYRDSLQYEHFF.

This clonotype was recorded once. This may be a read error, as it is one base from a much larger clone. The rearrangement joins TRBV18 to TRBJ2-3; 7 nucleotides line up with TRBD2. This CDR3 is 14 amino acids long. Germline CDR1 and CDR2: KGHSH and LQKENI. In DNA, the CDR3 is TGTGCCAGCCCACCCCTAGCGGGCACAGATACGCAGTATTTT. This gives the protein CASPPLAGTDTQYF.

The CDR3 sequence: CSARQFQETQYF. CDR3 coding DNA: TGCAGTGCTAGGCAGTTCCAAGAGACCCAGTACTTC. The chain combines TRBV20-1 with TRBJ2-5, with no clear D. V dropped 3 bases and J dropped 1 base, with 6 bases sitting between them. CDR1 and CDR2 from the germline V gene are DFQATT and SNEGSKA (reference sequence). The CDR3 spans 12 residues.

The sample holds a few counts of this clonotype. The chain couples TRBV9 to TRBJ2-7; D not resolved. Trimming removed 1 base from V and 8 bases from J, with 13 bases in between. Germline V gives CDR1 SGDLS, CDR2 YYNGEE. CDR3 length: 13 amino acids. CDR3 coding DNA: TGTGCCAGCAGCGTAACCAAAACCCCGAAGCAGTACTTC. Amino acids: CASSVTKTPKQYF.

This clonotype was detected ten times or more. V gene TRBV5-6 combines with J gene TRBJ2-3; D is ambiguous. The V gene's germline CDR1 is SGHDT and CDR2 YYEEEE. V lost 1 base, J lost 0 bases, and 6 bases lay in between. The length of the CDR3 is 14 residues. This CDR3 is CASSLYPSTDTQYF. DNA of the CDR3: TGTGCCAGCAGCTTGTACCCGAGCACAGATACGCAGTATTTT.

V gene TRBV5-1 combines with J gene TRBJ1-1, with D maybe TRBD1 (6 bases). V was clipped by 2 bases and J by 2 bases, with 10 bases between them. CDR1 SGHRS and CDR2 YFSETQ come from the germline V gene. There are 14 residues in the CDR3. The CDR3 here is CASSFTGANTEAFF. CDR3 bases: TGCGCCAGCAGCTTCACGGGGGCCAACACTGAAGCTTTCTTT.

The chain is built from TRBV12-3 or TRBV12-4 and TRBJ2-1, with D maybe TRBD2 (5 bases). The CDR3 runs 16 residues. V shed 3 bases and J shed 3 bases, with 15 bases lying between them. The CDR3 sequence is CASSFSLAAYYNEQFF. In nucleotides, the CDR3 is TGTGCCAGCAGTTTTTCCCTAGCAGCCTACTACAATGAGCAGTTCTTC.

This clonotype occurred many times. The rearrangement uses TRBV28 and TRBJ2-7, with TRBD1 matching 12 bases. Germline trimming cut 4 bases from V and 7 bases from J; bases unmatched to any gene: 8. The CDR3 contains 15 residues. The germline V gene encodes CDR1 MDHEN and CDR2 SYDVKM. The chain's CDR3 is CASSSQWDRGLEQYF. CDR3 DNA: TGTGCCAGCAGTTCCCAATGGGACAGGGGGCTTGAGCAGTACTTC.

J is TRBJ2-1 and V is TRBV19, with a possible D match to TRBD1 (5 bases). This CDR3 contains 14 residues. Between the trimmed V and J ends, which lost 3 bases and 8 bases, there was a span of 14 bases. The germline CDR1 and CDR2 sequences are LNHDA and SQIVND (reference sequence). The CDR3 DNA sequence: TGTGCCAGTAGTATTGGCCAGGGTCTGTATGAGCAGTTCTTC. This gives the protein CASSIGQGLYEQFF.

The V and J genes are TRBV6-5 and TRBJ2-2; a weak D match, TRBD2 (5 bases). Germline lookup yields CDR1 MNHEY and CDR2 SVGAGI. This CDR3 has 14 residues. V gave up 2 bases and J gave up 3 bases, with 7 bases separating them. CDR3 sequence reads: CASSYRGYTGELFF. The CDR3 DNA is TGTGCCAGCAGTTACCGGGGTTACACCGGGGAGCTGTTTTTT.

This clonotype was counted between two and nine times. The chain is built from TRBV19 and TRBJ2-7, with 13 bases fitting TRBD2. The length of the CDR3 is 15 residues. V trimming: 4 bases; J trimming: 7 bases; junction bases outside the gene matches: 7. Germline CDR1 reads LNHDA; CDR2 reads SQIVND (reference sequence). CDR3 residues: CASSSGLAGEEEQYF. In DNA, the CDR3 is TGTGCCAGTAGTAGCGGACTAGCGGGAGAAGAGGAGCAGTACTTC.

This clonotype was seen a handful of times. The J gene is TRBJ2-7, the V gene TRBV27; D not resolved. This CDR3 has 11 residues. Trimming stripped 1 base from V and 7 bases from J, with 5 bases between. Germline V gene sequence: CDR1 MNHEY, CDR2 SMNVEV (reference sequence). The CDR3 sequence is CASSLYGEQYF. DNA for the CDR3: TGTGCCAGCAGTTTATATGGGGAGCAGTACTTC.

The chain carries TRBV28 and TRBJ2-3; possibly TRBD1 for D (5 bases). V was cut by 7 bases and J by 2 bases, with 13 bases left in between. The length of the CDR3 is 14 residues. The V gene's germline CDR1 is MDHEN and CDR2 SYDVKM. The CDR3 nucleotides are TGTGCCAGCACCTTGGTGGGGCTCACAGATACGCAGTATTTT. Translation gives CASTLVGLTDTQYF.

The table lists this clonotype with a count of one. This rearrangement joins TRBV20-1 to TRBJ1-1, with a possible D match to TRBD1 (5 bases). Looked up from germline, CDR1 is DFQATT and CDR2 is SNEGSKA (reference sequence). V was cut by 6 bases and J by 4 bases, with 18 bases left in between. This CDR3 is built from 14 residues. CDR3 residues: CSATAQGGGTEAFF. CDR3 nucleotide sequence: TGCAGTGCGACTGCCCAGGGTGGCGGCACTGAAGCTTTCTTT.

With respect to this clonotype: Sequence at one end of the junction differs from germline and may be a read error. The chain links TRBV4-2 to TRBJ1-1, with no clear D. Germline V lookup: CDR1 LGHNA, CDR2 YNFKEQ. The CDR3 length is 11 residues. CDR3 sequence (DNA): TGTGCCAGCAGCCAAGCTGAAACTCTGTACTTT. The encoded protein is CASSQAETLYF.

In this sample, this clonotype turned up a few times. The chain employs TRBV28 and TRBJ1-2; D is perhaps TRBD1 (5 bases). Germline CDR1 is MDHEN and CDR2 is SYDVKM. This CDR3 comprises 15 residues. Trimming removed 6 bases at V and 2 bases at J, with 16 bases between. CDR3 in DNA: TGTGCCAGCAGCCCCCCCCACAGGATAAACTATGGCTACACCTTC. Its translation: CASSPPHRINYGYTF.

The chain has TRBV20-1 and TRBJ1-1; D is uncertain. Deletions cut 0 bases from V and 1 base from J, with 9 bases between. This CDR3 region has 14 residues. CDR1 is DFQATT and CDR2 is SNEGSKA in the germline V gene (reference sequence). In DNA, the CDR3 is TGCAGTGCTAGAGACGGAGGGAAGAACACTGAAGCTTTCTTT. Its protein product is CSARDGGKNTEAFF.

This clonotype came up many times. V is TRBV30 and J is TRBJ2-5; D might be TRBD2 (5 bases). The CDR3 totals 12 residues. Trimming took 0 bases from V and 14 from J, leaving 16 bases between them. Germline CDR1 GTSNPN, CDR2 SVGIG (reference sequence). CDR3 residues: CAWSVRRVSLYF. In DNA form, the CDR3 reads TGTGCCTGGAGTGTACGGCGGGTTTCCCTTTACTTC.

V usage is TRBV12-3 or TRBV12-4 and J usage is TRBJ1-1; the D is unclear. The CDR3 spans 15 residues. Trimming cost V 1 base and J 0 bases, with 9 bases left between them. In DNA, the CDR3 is TGTGCCAGCAGTTTAGGCCGGATCATGAACACTGAAGCTTTCTTT. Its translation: CASSLGRIMNTEAFF.